The 19 T cell receptor beta chains below all came from one sample that was sequenced in a study of radiotherapy plus CTLA-4 blockade in lung cancer (dated by TCRdb to the late 2010s). Receptor amplification or capture employed the immunoSEQ multiplex PCR assay. Here the immuneACCESS table is served through TCRdb, limited to in-frame sequences with V and J called. Missing clones are a known gap in these copies; in checked studies unresolved V genes cover under half, and the rest lacks a known reason. In all, the sample holds about 84,000 clones, and roughly 70% of those were seen once. More than 13% of the sample belongs to the ten largest clones. The sequencing here drew on peripheral blood, taken from a patient treated with radiotherapy plus ipilimumab. Receptor source: a human donor with non-small cell lung cancer that progressed on radiotherapy plus ipilimumab.

The J gene is TRBJ1-2, the V gene TRBV7-8, with 7 bases fitting TRBD1. The CDR3 contains 15 residues. From germline, CDR1 is SGHVS and CDR2 FQNEAQ. J lost 7 bases, V lost 5 bases, and 13 bases had no gene match. The CDR3 spells CASSLAPDRVSGYTF. CDR3 in DNA: TGTGCCAGCAGCCTTGCCCCCGACAGGGTCTCTGGCTACACCTTC.

The chain employs TRBV6-5 and TRBJ1-4, with 7 bases that match TRBD1. CDR3 size: 15 residues. The germline CDR1 and CDR2 sequences are MNHEY and SVGAGI. Unmatched junction bases numbered 9, after V lost 3 bases and J lost 8 bases. Here the CDR3 DNA reads TGTGCCAGCAGTTATGGACAGGAAATTGTAGAAAAACTGTTTTTT. Translating gives CASSYGQEIVEKLFF.

On this clone itself: Other nucleotide sequences in the sample specify the same CDR3. V usage is TRBV25-1 and J usage is TRBJ1-2; tentatively, D is TRBD1 (6 bases). Germline CDR1 MGHDK, CDR2 SYGVNS. CDR3 length: 15 amino acids. V lost 2 bases and J 8 bases, leaving 18 bases between the germline ends. The CDR3: CASSEKGGGAGGYTF. The CDR3 bases are TGTGCCAGCAGTGAAAAAGGCGGGGGCGCGGGGGGCTACACCTTC.

The V gene is TRBV6-1, the J gene TRBJ2-5; D assignment may be TRBD1 or TRBD2 (7 bases each). Trimming took 7 bases from V and 8 from J, leaving 17 bases between them. The CDR3 loop spans 13 amino acids. Germline values: CDR1 MNHNS, CDR2 SASEGT. CDR3 bases: TGTGCCAGCAACCGACAGGGAGGGGTCACCCAGTACTTC. This encodes CASNRQGGVTQYF.

V is TRBV4-2 and J is TRBJ2-7; D may be TRBD1 or TRBD2 (5 bases each). Germline V gene sequence: CDR1 LGHNA, CDR2 YNFKEQ. V was shortened by 0 bases and J by 3 bases, with 12 bases between the two germline ends. CDR3 length: 15 residues. The CDR3 loop is CASSQDWAGSYEQYF. The CDR3 nucleotides are TGTGCCAGCAGCCAAGATTGGGCAGGGAGCTACGAGCAGTACTTC.

The V and J genes are TRBV27 and TRBJ2-3; 7 nucleotides align to TRBD1. V lost 6 bases to trimming and J lost 2 bases; unmatched junction nucleotides: 5. Germline CDR1 is MNHEY and CDR2 is SMNVEV (reference sequence). This CDR3 is 14 amino acids long. The CDR3 nucleotides read TGTGCCAGCAGCCCGACAGGGCTCACAGATACGCAGTATTTT. Its protein product is CASSPTGLTDTQYF.

This chain uses TRBV4-3 with TRBJ1-5, with D unresolved. This CDR3 is built from 15 residues. V lost 0 bases, J lost 0 bases, and 6 bases lay in between. From germline, CDR1 is LGHNA and CDR2 YSLEER. Here the CDR3 DNA reads TGCGCCAGCAGCCAAGATGCATATAGCAATCAGCCCCAGCATTTT. This sequence encodes CASSQDAYSNQPQHF.

This sequence joins TRBV4-2 and TRBJ2-6; D remains unclear. The CDR3 runs 15 residues. The V gene lost 4 bases and the J gene lost 4 bases, with 11 bases spanning the gap. Germline lookup yields CDR1 LGHNA and CDR2 YNFKEQ. The CDR3 loop reads CASSPPQYGANVLTF. The CDR3 DNA reads as TGTGCCAGCAGCCCCCCACAATACGGGGCCAACGTCCTGACTTTC.

This clone came up a few times. The V and J genes are TRBV29-1 and TRBJ2-2, with 8 bases that match TRBD2. CDR1 is SQVTM, CDR2 ANQGSEA, per germline. With V trimmed by 6 bases and J by 7 bases, 10 bases remained unmatched. The CDR3 consists of 14 residues. CDR3 region: CSVKAGVGIGELFF. CDR3 in DNA: TGCAGCGTCAAAGCGGGGGTTGGGATCGGGGAGCTGTTTTTT.

The chain uses TRBV5-8 and TRBJ2-2; D is tentatively TRBD1 or TRBD2 (5 bases each). Germline assignment: CDR1 SGHTS and CDR2 YDEGEE. The CDR3 contains 15 residues. V was clipped by 4 bases and J by 8 bases, with 18 bases between them. As DNA, the CDR3 is TGTGCCAGCAGCCGGGACCCCGGGCGTATAGGGGAGCTGTTTTTT. Encoded protein: CASSRDPGRIGELFF.

The gene calls are TRBV5-5 and TRBJ2-7; D gene unclear. V gave up 2 bases and J gave up 0 bases, with 6 bases separating them. Germline V gives CDR1 SGHKS, CDR2 YYEKEE (reference sequence). The CDR3 runs 13 residues. Here the CDR3 DNA reads TGTGCCAGCAGCTTTCTCCCCTCCTACGAGCAGTACTTC. This codes for CASSFLPSYEQYF.

The genes are TRBV7-2 and TRBJ2-1, with TRBD2 matching 9 bases. Germline loops: CDR1 SGHTA, CDR2 FQGNSA. This CDR3 is 15 amino acids long. V dropped 5 bases and J dropped 4; count of bases not matched to a gene: 6. The CDR3 spells CASSVSGGRYNEQFF. The CDR3 coding sequence is TGTGCCAGCAGCGTTAGCGGGGGAAGGTACAATGAGCAGTTCTTC.

J is TRBJ1-2 and V is TRBV28; D uncertain. The V gene's germline CDR1 is MDHEN and CDR2 SYDVKM. Trimming removed 4 bases at V and 2 bases at J, with 14 bases between. The CDR3 totals 15 residues. The CDR3 loop is CASSWGATPNYGYTF. The CDR3 coding sequence is TGTGCCAGCAGTTGGGGAGCGACTCCCAACTATGGCTACACCTTC.

This clone was detected a few times. The chain combines TRBV7-6 with TRBJ2-5; 8 bases align to TRBD2. V gave up 8 bases and J gave up 4 bases; unmatched junction bases: 12. Germline V CDR1 and CDR2: SGHVS, FNYEAQ. The CDR3 extends over 15 amino acids. CDR3 region: CASGIGAGEGETQYF. The CDR3 bases are TGTGCCAGCGGAATTGGAGCGGGAGAAGGAGAGACCCAGTACTTC.

CDR3 residues: CASSAGQISSTDTQYF. Here the CDR3 DNA reads TGTGCCAGCAGCGCAGGACAGATATCTAGCACAGATACGCAGTATTTT. The rearrangement links TRBV11-1 to TRBJ2-3; D is possibly TRBD1 (6 bases). Deletions cut 5 bases from V and 0 bases from J, with 15 bases between. The CDR3 has 16 residues. Germline V gives CDR1 SGHAT, CDR2 FQDESV (reference sequence).

V usage is TRBV28 and J usage is TRBJ1-4, with 9 bases identical to TRBD1. CDR1 and CDR2 (germline): MDHEN, SYDVKM. CDR3 length: 16 amino acids. Unmatched junction bases numbered 9, after V lost 5 bases and J lost 5 bases. The CDR3 sequence is CASSVDRGGINEKLFF. CDR3 DNA: TGTGCCAGCAGTGTGGACAGGGGAGGGATCAATGAAAAACTGTTTTTT.

The gene calls are TRBV6-5 and TRBJ2-3, with D possibly being TRBD2 (6 bases). In germline, CDR1 is MNHEY, CDR2 SVGAGI. The CDR3 length is 16 residues. Trimming left V 2 bases short and J 2 bases short, with 14 bases between. CDR3 loop: CASSYGGRGDTDTQYF. DNA of the CDR3: TGTGCCAGCAGTTACGGAGGGCGGGGCGACACAGATACGCAGTATTTT.

The V and J genes are TRBV5-1 and TRBJ1-1; D perhaps matches TRBD1 (6 bases). Per germline, CDR1 SGHRS and CDR2 YFSETQ. The CDR3 length is 15 residues. The V end lost 3 bases, the J end lost 1 base, and 13 bases lay between the germline ends. The CDR3 nucleotides read TGCGCCAGCAGCTGGGGAGGGGGAGAGAACACTGAAGCTTTCTTT. Protein sequence: CASSWGGGENTEAFF.

CDR3 sequence: CAIGPRGSIADTQYF. The CDR3 nucleotides read TGTGCCATCGGGCCTCGGGGTTCCATTGCGGATACGCAGTATTTT. The chain employs TRBV6-1 and TRBJ2-3; TRBD2 might be the D (5 bases). The germline CDR1 and CDR2 sequences are MNHNS and SASEGT. The CDR3 covers 15 residues. Trimming shortened V by 10 bases and J by 6 bases, and 23 bases separated the two germline ends.